This paragraph reports one T cell receptor beta chain. In the original analysis: From reference gene primer amplification, estimates of nucleated cell counts were derived. Profiled with immunoSEQ multiplex PCR; TCRdb holds only in-frame clones, not every one. The DNA gave D and trimming, while V, J and clone size come from that table. The sample holds roughly 230,000 clones; 84% are singletons and the top ten take roughly 4%. The sample belongs to a study of blood T cell repertoires in COVID-19. Across the whole study: Samples representing acute and convalescent COVID-19 were sourced from the United States, Italy and Spain. Sources were T cells, B-cell-depleted T cells, or PBMCs; the material itself was cDNA or gDNA.

The CDR3 is 14 residues long. Germline-derived CDR1 and CDR2 are ENHRY and SYGVKD. V dropped 6 bases and J dropped 6 bases, with 17 bases sitting between them. The TCR comes from a man between 50 and 59 years old with acute or convalescent COVID-19. The rearrangement joins TRBV10-3 to TRBJ1-2; tentative D call: TRBD1 (6 bases). The material sequenced was peripheral blood. CDR3 DNA sequence: TGTGCCATCAGCTCGCGAGGGGGAAGGGATGGCTACACCTTC. This gives the protein CAISSRGGRDGYTF.